The 19 T cell receptor beta chains listed next were all sequenced from one sample in a study of blood T cell repertoires in COVID-19. Some clones are missing from TCRdb's copy, which holds only in-frame ones; the method was immunoSEQ multiplex PCR. This sample yields 110,000 or so clones, of which over 70% are seen a single time; approximately 1.5% belongs to the top ten. The sequenced material came from peripheral blood. The origin of the receptors is a man in his forties or fifties with acute or convalescent COVID-19.

The V gene is TRBV19, the J gene TRBJ1-1; 8 nucleotides align to TRBD1. Trimming at V came to 7 bases and at J to 2 bases, leaving 9 bases not matched to a gene. Per germline, CDR1 LNHDA and CDR2 SQIVND (reference sequence). This CDR3 contains 15 residues. The CDR3 loop reads CASTTGGGVNTEAFF. CDR3 DNA sequence: TGTGCCAGTACCACAGGGGGGGGAGTCAACACTGAAGCTTTCTTT.

This clone was detected only a few times. The chain carries TRBV28 and TRBJ2-7, with TRBD2 as a possible D gene (6 bases). The germline CDR1 and CDR2 sequences are MDHEN and SYDVKM. CDR3 length equals 13 residues. Deletions cut 10 bases from V and 0 bases from J, with 13 bases between. The chain's CDR3 is CATRAGSSYEQYF. In DNA form, the CDR3 reads TGTGCCACCCGAGCGGGCAGCTCCTACGAGCAGTACTTC.

V gene TRBV15 combines with J gene TRBJ1-1; D possibly corresponds to TRBD1 (6 bases). Per the germline V gene, CDR1 is LNHNV and CDR2 is YYDKDF (reference sequence). This CDR3 is 14 amino acids long. Trimming took 4 bases from V and 6 from J, leaving 15 bases between them. DNA of the CDR3: TGTGCCACCAGCAACAAGAGAGGGGGTCCTGAAGCTTTCTTT. Amino acid sequence: CATSNKRGGPEAFF.

This chain joins TRBV2 and TRBJ2-7, with TRBD1 identical over 9 bases. The CDR3 has 16 residues. CDR1 is SNHLY, CDR2 FYNNEI, per germline. After removal of 6 bases from V and 1 base from J, the junction contained 10 bases not matched to a gene. CDR3 DNA sequence: TGTGCCAGCAGGGTAGAGGGACAGGGAGTATCCTACGAGCAGTACTTC. Protein sequence: CASRVEGQGVSYEQYF. Supplemented by reference TRBV2 and TRBJ2-7, the full variable domain reads EPEVTQTPSHQVTQMGQEVILRCVPISNHLYFYWYRQILGQKVEFLVSFYNNEISEKSEIFDDQFSVERPDGSNFTLKIRSTKLEDSAMYFCASRVEGQGVSYEQYFGPGTRLTVT.

The rearrangement joins TRBV12-5 to TRBJ1-3; TRBD1 might be the D (6 bases). V was trimmed by 6 bases and J by 4 bases, leaving 16 bases between them. CDR1 and CDR2 from the germline V gene are LGHNT and FRNRAP. CDR3 length equals 15 residues. The DNA of the CDR3 is TGTGCTAGTGGATCAGGGGCGCCACAGGGAAACACCATATATTTT. It codes for CASGSGAPQGNTIYF.

With regard to this clone: This sample includes further DNA sequences coding for the same CDR3. The chain carries TRBV5-1 and TRBJ2-3; 8 bases line up with TRBD2. V dropped 6 bases and J dropped 3; count of bases not matched to a gene: 15. Germline CDR1 and CDR2: SGHRS and YFSETQ. This CDR3 comprises 17 residues. The CDR3 loop is CASTIGAGRGATDTQYF. The CDR3 region has the DNA TGCGCCAGCACTATCGGGGCTGGGCGGGGGGCTACAGATACGCAGTATTTT.

The rearrangement joins TRBV4-1 to TRBJ1-2; possibly TRBD1 for D (6 bases). The CDR3 spans 14 residues. Germline lookup yields CDR1 MGHRA and CDR2 YSYEKL. V was pared by 0 bases and J by 6 bases, with 11 bases between. The DNA for the CDR3 is TGCGCCAGCAGCCAAGAAACAGGGCGGGATGGCTACACCTTC. It yields the protein CASSQETGRDGYTF.

The chain employs TRBV6-5 and TRBJ1-1; weak D call: TRBD1 (5 bases). CDR1 and CDR2 (germline): MNHEY, SVGAGI. CDR3 length: 14 residues. The germline V and J ends were trimmed by 7 bases and 0 bases, with 12 bases remaining between them. The CDR3 DNA reads TGTGCCAGCACAAGGGACTATATGAACACTGAAGCTTTCTTT. Its protein is CASTRDYMNTEAFF.

The chain links TRBV4-1 to TRBJ2-2, with D perhaps TRBD1 (6 bases). Germline V lookup: CDR1 MGHRA, CDR2 YSYEKL. CDR3 length equals 15 residues. The V end lost 6 bases, the J end lost 0 bases, and 11 bases lay between the germline ends. The DNA of the CDR3 is TGCGCCAGCAGAACAGGGACCTCGAACACCGGGGAGCTGTTTTTT. Protein product: CASRTGTSNTGELFF.

The chain has TRBV5-1 and TRBJ2-3; 8 bases align to TRBD2. The CDR3 length is 17 residues. V shed 4 bases and J 3 bases; nucleotides not matched to a gene: 13. Germline loops: CDR1 SGHRS, CDR2 YFSETQ. The CDR3, as DNA: TGCGCCAGCAGCCCGGTCGGCCGGGGGGGAGTGACAGATACGCAGTATTTT. Translated: CASSPVGRGGVTDTQYF.

The chain joins TRBV6-5 to TRBJ1-1; D is unresolved. Looked up from germline, CDR1 is MNHEY and CDR2 is SVGAGI. The CDR3 totals 15 residues. The V and J ends lost 6 bases and 4 bases respectively, with 18 bases between them. This CDR3 is CASRPDSRFSTEAFF. CDR3 coding DNA: TGTGCCAGCAGGCCAGACTCCCGGTTCAGCACTGAAGCTTTCTTT.

The rearrangement uses TRBV10-3 and TRBJ1-1; 9 bases fit TRBD1. CDR3 length equals 20 residues. CDR1 and CDR2 (germline): ENHRY, SYGVKD. Trimming removed 0 bases from V and 0 bases from J; junction bases left unmatched: 14. The CDR3 sequence is CAISESTLDTGGIMNTEAFF. CDR3 coding DNA: TGTGCCATCAGTGAGTCGACTCTCGACACAGGGGGCATCATGAACACTGAAGCTTTCTTT.

This clone came up a few times. The chain carries TRBV20-1 and TRBJ1-5; TRBD1 matches at 7 bases. From germline, CDR1 is DFQATT and CDR2 SNEGSKA (reference sequence). This CDR3 is 11 amino acids long. With V trimmed by 5 bases and J by 9 bases, 4 bases remained unmatched. The CDR3 loop reads CSASPGGPQHF. In nucleotides, the CDR3 is TGCAGTGCTTCTCCAGGGGGGCCCCAGCATTTT.

This clone was observed once. The chain employs TRBV3-1 (or the pseudogene TRBV3-2) and TRBJ2-5, with 7 bases aligning to TRBD2. The length of the CDR3 is 16 residues. The V and J ends lost 1 base and 3 bases, in that order; junction bases with no gene match: 8. The germline V gene has CDR1 LGHDT and CDR2 YNNKEL (reference sequence). In DNA form, the CDR3 reads TGTGCCAGCAGCCAAGTAGGAGCGGGGAAGAAAGAGACCCAGTACTTC. It specifies CASSQVGAGKKETQYF.

The chain uses TRBV10-1 and TRBJ1-2, with 10 bases lining up with TRBD1. Per germline, CDR1 WNHNN and CDR2 SYGVQD (reference sequence). The V segment lost 2 bases and the J segment 8 bases; nucleotides outside the gene matches: 2. This CDR3 is built from 13 residues. CDR3 sequence reads: CASSEDRGRGYTF. In nucleotides, the CDR3 is TGCGCCAGCAGTGAGGACAGGGGGCGAGGCTACACCTTC.

This clone occurred a few times. The chain joins TRBV19 to TRBJ1-4; 10 bases are shared with TRBD1. With V trimmed by 7 bases and J by 7 bases, 6 bases remained unmatched. The CDR3 is 14 residues long. Germline-derived CDR1 and CDR2 are LNHDA and SQIVND (reference sequence). The CDR3 DNA is TGTGCCAGTACTGACAGGGGGCCGAGTGAAAAACTGTTTTTT. Its translation: CASTDRGPSEKLFF.

The V and J genes are TRBV2 and TRBJ2-2; 14 bases fit TRBD2. The CDR3 is made up of 18 amino acids. With V trimmed by 4 bases and J by 4 bases, 8 bases remained unmatched. CDR1 is SNHLY and CDR2 is FYNNEI in the germline V gene. In DNA, the CDR3 is TGTGCCAGCAGTGTTACCGGGACTAGCGGGGGAGGCACCGGGGAGCTGTTTTTT. This gives the protein CASSVTGTSGGGTGELFF.

This clone was observed a few times. V gene TRBV14 combines with J gene TRBJ1-5; D is unresolved. The CDR3 loop spans 15 amino acids. Germline V gene sequence: CDR1 SGHDN, CDR2 FVKESK. Trimming stripped 1 base from V and 6 bases from J, with 13 bases between. CDR3 coding DNA: TGTGCCAGCAGCCAAGCGGGGAGGGTGGGTCAGCCCCAGCATTTT. This sequence encodes CASSQAGRVGQPQHF. Variable domain in full (rest from reference TRBV14 and TRBJ1-5): EAGVTQFPSHSVIEKGQTVTLRCDPISGHDNLYWYRRVMGKEIKFLLHFVKESKQDESGMPNNRFLAERTGGTYSTLKVQPAELEDSGVYFCASSQAGRVGQPQHFGDGTRLSIL.

The rearrangement joins TRBV7-9 to TRBJ1-4, with 10 positions matching TRBD1. CDR1 is SEHNR, CDR2 FQNEAQ, per germline (reference sequence). This CDR3 comprises 14 residues. Trimming took 5 bases from V and 7 from J; bases not matched to a gene: 4. For the CDR3, the DNA is TGTGCCAGCAGCCGGGACAGGGGACGTGAAAAACTGTTTTTT. This encodes CASSRDRGREKLFF.